The present entry profiles one TCR beta chain with its context. All patients were mismatch repair deficient, assessed by either PCR or immunohistochemistry. The sample is drawn from a study of PD-1 blockade in mismatch repair-deficient tumors. Study details: Patients had over ten mismatch repair-deficient cancer types and were previously treated and progressing.

The data were produced by immunoSEQ multiplex PCR, yet TCRdb's version contains in-frame clones alone and is incomplete. The sample has 70,000 to 90,000 clones, approximately 80% seen once; the top ten hold around 5.1%. The CDR3 covers 17 residues. Germline V lookup: CDR1 SGHTA, CDR2 FQGTGA. Trimming cost V 2 bases and J 3 bases; bases outside gene matches: 9. The receptor was derived from an adult with mismatch repair-deficient cancer. The sequencing used peripheral blood, collected 44 weeks after starting pembrolizumab. The chain is built from TRBV7-3 and TRBJ1-1, with 10 bases aligning to TRBD1. For the CDR3, the DNA is TGTGCCAGCAGCTTAGGTCAGGTAGGGACAGGGGACACTGAAGCTTTCTTT. Translating gives CASSLGQVGTGDTEAFF.